This TCR beta chain was obtained from a study of blood T cells in healthy people across ages. For the study at large: Template switching recovered approximately one barcoded beta molecule for every two T cells.

Germline V gene sequence: CDR1 MNHEY, CDR2 SVGAGI. This CDR3 is built from 17 residues. Trimming removed 4 bases from V and 0 bases from J; junction bases left unmatched: 9. This clonotype was recorded a few times. A second about 6 to 12 cycle PCR used barcoded and J-beta primers. TCRdb redid the calling of the 5' RACE reads with MiXCR, one entry per CDR3 protein. This sample yields some 890,000 distinct CDR3 sequences, of which just under 30% are seen a single time; about a tenth belongs to the top ten. This sample was also put to use in a study of T cells of mothers and their children. This second report adds: Slightly higher but non-significant overlap marked related mother-child pairs versus unrelated pairs.

Sequenced input: blood. The chain combines TRBV6-5 with TRBJ1-5, with 7 positions matching TRBD1. The TCR was taken from a woman between 35 and 50 years old in good health. CDR3 nucleotide sequence: TGTGCCAGCAGTTCCTGGGGGGCAGGGGGTAGCAATCAGCCCCAGCATTTT. Protein product: CASSSWGAGGSNQPQHF.